One sample yielded the 10 T cell receptor beta chains listed below, sequenced in a study of cytomegalovirus exposure and HLA in healthy donors. The repertoire was sequenced with immunoSEQ multiplex PCR; TCRdb's copy has only in-frame clones and lacks some. This table holds around 300,000 clones, about nine tenths found once. The sequenced sample consisted of PBMCs. The origin of the receptors is a woman aged 25 to 39 in good health and CMV-seropositive.

The V call is TRBV27, the J call TRBJ2-1; 10 bases match TRBD2. J gave up 9 bases and V 8 bases, and 10 bases lay outside the gene matches. This CDR3 has 14 residues. Germline V CDR1 and CDR2: MNHEY, SMNVEV (reference sequence). CDR3 bases: TGTGCCAGCCTAGCGGGAGATCGGTACGGTGAGCAGTTCTTC. Protein sequence: CASLAGDRYGEQFF.

The chain links TRBV11-2 to TRBJ2-7; 7 bases map to TRBD1. Germline trimming cut 0 bases from V and 3 bases from J; bases unmatched to any gene: 14. This CDR3 has 18 residues. Germline lookup yields CDR1 SGHAT and CDR2 FQNNGV. CDR3 loop: CASSLDFSVSTGVYEQYF. The DNA for the CDR3 is TGTGCCAGCAGCTTAGACTTCTCGGTTTCCACAGGGGTCTACGAGCAGTACTTC.

This clone was seen once. The rearrangement links TRBV11-3 to TRBJ2-7; D may be TRBD1 (5 bases). This CDR3 contains 19 residues. V lost 1 base and J 3 bases, leaving 25 bases between the germline ends. Germline-derived CDR1 and CDR2 are SGHNT and YENEEA. The CDR3 is CASSLVGGRIYSGHYEQYF. The CDR3 nucleotides read TGTGCCAGCAGCTTAGTGGGCGGCAGGATCTACAGTGGACACTACGAGCAGTACTTC.

V usage is TRBV7-2 and J usage is TRBJ1-2, with no clear D. Deletions cut 1 base from V and 6 bases from J, with 12 bases between. The CDR3 spans 14 residues. Germline V gene sequence: CDR1 SGHTA, CDR2 FQGNSA. The chain's CDR3 is CASSLDLGNDGYTF. The CDR3 bases are TGTGCCAGCAGCTTAGATCTGGGAAACGATGGCTACACCTTC.

In nucleotides, the CDR3 is TGTGCCTGGATCCCCACCTGGGGCACAGATACGCAGTATTTT. Its protein is CAWIPTWGTDTQYF. The gene calls are TRBV30 and TRBJ2-3; D unresolved. From germline, CDR1 is GTSNPN and CDR2 SVGIG (reference sequence). V was cut by 4 bases and J by 1 base, with 12 bases left in between. CDR3 length: 14 residues.

The chain combines TRBV7-2 with TRBJ2-7; 8 nucleotides match TRBD1. Per germline, CDR1 SGHTA and CDR2 FQGNSA. V was pared by 3 bases and J by 7 bases, with 8 bases of the junction left unmatched. The CDR3 sequence is 14 residues long. The chain's CDR3 is CASSFGQGAFEQYF. CDR3 nucleotide sequence: TGTGCCAGCAGCTTCGGACAGGGTGCATTTGAGCAGTACTTC. Full variable domain (rest looked up from reference TRBV7-2 and TRBJ2-7): GAGVSQSPSNKVTEKGKDVELRCDPISGHTALYWYRQSLGQGLEFLIYFQGNSAPDKSGLPSDRFSAERTGGSVSTLTIQRTQQEDSAVYLCASSFGQGAFEQYFGPGTRLTVT.

The rearrangement links TRBV15 to TRBJ1-2; the D gene is possibly TRBD1 (5 bases). V lost 4 bases, J lost 3 bases, and 9 bases lay in between. In germline, CDR1 is LNHNV, CDR2 YYDKDF (reference sequence). The CDR3 is 13 residues long. The CDR3 coding sequence is TGTGCCACCAGCAAAGGGGTTGACTATGGCTACACCTTC. Residues: CATSKGVDYGYTF.

The V gene is TRBV12-5, the J gene TRBJ1-1; 9 bases align to TRBD1. The germline V gene encodes CDR1 LGHNT and CDR2 FRNRAP. Trimming took 1 base from V and 3 from J; bases not matched to a gene: 12. This CDR3 comprises 18 residues. The DNA of the CDR3 is TGTGCTAGTGGTTTGGGAAACAGGGGGCTGGGTTTGGACACTGAAGCTTTCTTT. Amino acid sequence: CASGLGNRGLGLDTEAFF.

The rearrangement links TRBV7-3 to TRBJ2-7, with TRBD2 matching 8 bases. CDR1 SGHTA and CDR2 FQGTGA come from the germline V gene. J gave up 0 bases and V 5 bases, and 3 bases lay outside the gene matches. The CDR3 runs to 14 residues. CDR3 region: CASSPGGSSYEQYF. The DNA for the CDR3 is TGTGCCAGCAGCCCGGGGGGGAGCTCCTACGAGCAGTACTTC.

V and J are TRBV7-6 and TRBJ2-1; D perhaps matches TRBD2 (5 bases). This CDR3 is 17 amino acids long. V lost 0 bases, J lost 0 bases, and 12 bases lay in between. Germline V CDR1 and CDR2: SGHVS, FNYEAQ. The CDR3 region is CASSLADSSYSYNEQFF. CDR3 DNA sequence: TGTGCCAGCAGCTTAGCGGACTCATCCTACTCCTACAATGAGCAGTTCTTC.